This T cell receptor (beta chain) was sequenced for a study of T cell repertoires in aging, cancer and after chemotherapy. Whole-study findings and limits: Untreated cancer patients had significantly lower blood TCR diversity than age-matched healthy donors. Across the chemotherapy interval, each cancer cohort showed higher median generation probability, suggesting thymic rebound.

Rearranged V-D-J TRB sequences were amplified with a mixed TRB-A/B primer pool. Using its own MiXCR run on the multiplex PCR reads, TCRdb lists one record per CDR3 protein. Of about 13,000 distinct CDR3 sequences in the sample, around 23% are singletons; the top ten hold about 52%. A few counts support this clonotype. Its matching antigen is unknown. Per the germline V gene, CDR1 is GTSNPN and CDR2 is SVGIG (reference sequence). The V end was cut by 0 bases, the J end by 3 bases, with 9 bases between. There are 13 residues in the CDR3. TCR beta rearrangements were amplified from peripheral blood genomic DNA.

The sequence was obtained from a human donor in good health. The chain is built from TRBV30 and TRBJ2-7; D may be TRBD1 or TRBD2 (6 bases each). The sequenced sample was blood. CDR3 nucleotide sequence: TGTGCCTGGAGTGTAGGGGGGATCTACGAGCAGTACTTC. Protein: CAWSVGGIYEQYF. Using reference TRBV30 and TRBJ2-7 for the parts outside the CDR3, the full variable domain is SQTIHQWPATLVQPVGSPLSLECTVEGTSNPNLYWYRQAAGRGLQLLFYSVGIGQISSEVPQNLSASRPQDRQFILSSKKLLLSDSGFYLCAWSVGGIYEQYFGPGTRLTVT.